The 17 T cell receptor beta chains presented below share a single source sample, sequenced in a study of blood T cell repertoires in COVID-19. The table came from immunoSEQ multiplex PCR; TCRdb's copy has only in-frame clones and leaves some out. The data show fewer than 300,000 clones, around 83% seen once. The sample taken for sequencing was peripheral blood. All receptors come from a man older than 75 with acute or convalescent COVID-19.

This rearrangement joins TRBV11-2 to TRBJ1-4, with D unresolved. V shed 1 base and J shed 3 bases, with 6 bases lying between them. The CDR3 is 14 residues long. Germline V gene lookup returns CDR1 SGHAT and CDR2 FQNNGV. The CDR3 protein is CASSLGGSNEKLFF. Here the CDR3 DNA reads TGTGCCAGCAGCTTAGGAGGGTCTAATGAAAAACTGTTTTTT.

J is TRBJ1-6 and V is TRBV4-1; 7 positions match TRBD1. Germline V lookup: CDR1 MGHRA, CDR2 YSYEKL. The CDR3 has 18 residues. V lost 0 bases, J lost 4 bases, and 9 bases stayed unmatched. The CDR3 region is CASSQEPEQGFYNSPLHF. CDR3 coding DNA: TGCGCCAGCAGCCAAGAACCCGAACAGGGGTTTTATAATTCACCCCTCCACTTT.

The V call is TRBV3-1 (or the pseudogene TRBV3-2), the J call TRBJ1-2; TRBD1 aligns across 10 bases. J lost 4 bases, V lost 1 base, and 0 bases had no gene match. The CDR3 covers 14 residues. CDR1 and CDR2 (germline): LGHDT, YNNKEL (reference sequence). CDR3 sequence reads: CASSQGDRGYGYTF. CDR3 nucleotide sequence: TGTGCCAGCAGCCAAGGGGACAGGGGCTATGGCTACACCTTC.

The V call is TRBV7-6, the J call TRBJ2-5; 9 nucleotides match TRBD2. The germline V gene encodes CDR1 SGHVS and CDR2 FNYEAQ. Losses at the gene ends were 2 bases for V and 5 bases for J; bases not matched to a gene: 6. CDR3 length equals 15 residues. CDR3 residues: CASSLTAGGLETQYF. The CDR3 bases are TGTGCCAGCAGCTTAACGGCGGGGGGGCTGGAGACCCAGTACTTC.

The chain joins TRBV7-2 to TRBJ1-1, with D possibly being TRBD1 (6 bases). The CDR3 runs to 17 residues. V was trimmed by 1 base and J by 1 base, leaving 16 bases between them. CDR1 and CDR2 (germline): SGHTA, FQGNSA. The CDR3 spells CASSLEVRGQWNTEAFF. CDR3 nucleotides: TGTGCCAGCAGCTTAGAGGTTCGTGGACAGTGGAACACTGAAGCTTTCTTT.

This clone came up a few times. V usage is TRBV28 and J usage is TRBJ2-2; TRBD1 matches 10 bases. Per germline, CDR1 MDHEN and CDR2 SYDVKM. V lost 2 bases, J lost 7 bases, and 4 bases stayed unmatched. There are 15 residues in the CDR3. Here the CDR3 reads CASSLGTGVHGELFF. As DNA, the CDR3 is TGTGCCAGCAGTTTAGGGACAGGGGTGCACGGGGAGCTGTTTTTT. The whole variable domain, filled in from reference TRBV28 and TRBJ2-2, reads DVKVTQSSRYLVKRTGEKVFLECVQDMDHENMFWYRQDPGLGLRLIYFSYDVKMKEKGDIPEGYSVSREKKERFSLILESASTNQTSMYLCASSLGTGVHGELFFGEGSRLTVL.

CDR3 sequence reads: CAISGPGTSGDIHPYNEQFF. CDR3 nucleotide sequence: TGTGCCATCAGTGGCCCCGGGACTAGCGGGGACATCCACCCGTACAATGAGCAGTTCTTC. The genes are TRBV10-3 and TRBJ2-1; 13 bases line up with TRBD2. V gave up 4 bases and J gave up 4 bases; unmatched junction bases: 16. Germline lookup yields CDR1 ENHRY and CDR2 SYGVKD. This CDR3 has 20 amino acids.

The chain employs TRBV7-2 and TRBJ2-7, with TRBD2 identical over 8 bases. V dropped 2 bases and J dropped 5; count of bases not matched to a gene: 11. The germline gives CDR1 SGHTA, CDR2 FQGNSA. The CDR3 runs 16 residues. CDR3: CASSLLSGGAHHEQYF. The CDR3 bases are TGTGCCAGCAGCTTATTGTCGGGGGGGGCCCATCACGAGCAGTACTTC.

This rearrangement joins TRBV5-6 to TRBJ1-3; 7 nucleotides agree with TRBD1. Unmatched junction bases numbered 6, after V lost 0 bases and J lost 3 bases. The germline gives CDR1 SGHDT, CDR2 YYEEEE. The CDR3 sequence is 16 residues long. CDR3 amino acids: CASSLVPTGVGNTIYF. The CDR3 nucleotides read TGTGCCAGCAGCTTGGTCCCTACAGGGGTTGGAAACACCATATATTTT.

The V call is TRBV27, the J call TRBJ1-2, with 7 positions matching TRBD1. There are 15 residues in the CDR3. Germline V lookup: CDR1 MNHEY, CDR2 SMNVEV (reference sequence). The V segment lost 5 bases and the J segment 4 bases; nucleotides outside the gene matches: 10. The CDR3 here is CASSPWDRPGYGYTF. CDR3 in DNA: TGTGCCAGCAGTCCCTGGGACAGACCCGGCTATGGCTACACCTTC.

The V and J genes are TRBV10-3 and TRBJ1-2, with a tentative D call TRBD1 (5 bases). The CDR3 loop spans 15 amino acids. V was clipped by 6 bases and J by 0 bases, with 14 bases between them. Germline CDR1 reads ENHRY; CDR2 reads SYGVKD. CDR3 amino acids: CAISDASTANYGYTF. The CDR3 DNA follows: TGTGCCATCAGCGACGCCTCGACAGCTAACTATGGCTACACCTTC.

The gene calls are TRBV6-5 and TRBJ2-1; 10 nucleotides agree with TRBD2. The CDR3 has 15 amino acids. In germline, CDR1 is MNHEY, CDR2 SVGAGI. Trimming removed 2 bases from V and 3 bases from J; junction bases left unmatched: 1. CDR3 region: CASSYASGGYNEQFF. CDR3 coding DNA: TGTGCCAGCAGTTACGCTAGCGGGGGCTACAATGAGCAGTTCTTC.

The CDR3 DNA is TGCGCCAGCAGCTTGGACGGACAGGGGGCGCTAGGGGCCAACGTCCTGACTTTC. Translation: CASSLDGQGALGANVLTF. This chain connects TRBV5-1 to TRBJ2-6, with TRBD1 matching over 11 bases. Germline V gene sequence: CDR1 SGHRS, CDR2 YFSETQ. V gave up 0 bases and J gave up 4 bases; unmatched junction bases: 6. CDR3 size: 18 residues.

The rearrangement links TRBV30 to TRBJ2-2; TRBD2 aligns across 10 bases. The CDR3 is 17 residues long. The V and J ends lost 0 bases and 1 base, in that order; junction bases with no gene match: 5. Germline V gene sequence: CDR1 GTSNPN, CDR2 SVGIG (reference sequence). CDR3 loop: CAWSVLGTSENTGELFF. CDR3 sequence (DNA): TGTGCCTGGAGTGTACTTGGGACTAGCGAGAACACCGGGGAGCTGTTTTTT.

The J gene is TRBJ2-2, the V gene TRBV5-1, with 7 bases aligning to TRBD1. Germline V CDR1 and CDR2: SGHRS, YFSETQ. The V segment lost 4 bases and the J segment 2 bases; nucleotides outside the gene matches: 8. This CDR3 is 16 amino acids long. Here the CDR3 reads CASSPGQLTNTGELFF. CDR3 sequence (DNA): TGCGCCAGCAGCCCGGGACAGTTAACAAACACCGGGGAGCTGTTTTTT.

This chain connects TRBV6-5 to TRBJ1-1; no firm D call. The germline V and J ends were trimmed by 8 bases and 1 base, with 11 bases remaining between them. The germline V gene has CDR1 MNHEY and CDR2 SVGAGI. This CDR3 is 13 amino acids long. CDR3 region: CASAVEGNTEAFF. In DNA, the CDR3 is TGTGCCAGCGCGGTCGAGGGGAACACTGAAGCTTTCTTT.

The V call is TRBV3-1 (or the pseudogene TRBV3-2), the J call TRBJ1-1, with 7 bases lining up with TRBD1. V lost 7 bases and J lost 5; bases outside the gene matches: 4. The CDR3 loop spans 12 amino acids. The germline V gene encodes CDR1 LGHDT and CDR2 YNNKEL (reference sequence). CDR3 sequence (DNA): TGTGCCAGCAAGGCAGGGGGGACTGAAGCTTTCTTT. Translation gives CASKAGGTEAFF.